These 20 T cell receptor beta chains were all obtained from the same sample, sequenced in a study of blood T cell repertoires in COVID-19. Some clones are missing from TCRdb's copy, which holds only in-frame ones; the method was immunoSEQ multiplex PCR. The sample has fewer than 250,000 clones; about 86% are singletons. Material for sequencing was PBMCs or T cells enriched from blood (not recorded which). These receptors all stem from a woman in her forties with acute COVID-19.

The V and J genes are TRBV9 and TRBJ2-2; 7 bases map to TRBD2. V shed 6 bases, J shed 1 base, and the junction held 3 bases outside the gene matches. The length of the CDR3 is 14 residues. Germline V gene data show CDR1 as SGDLS and CDR2 as YYNGEE. CDR3 region: CASNAGVNTGELFF. The CDR3, as DNA: TGTGCCAGCAACGCGGGAGTGAACACCGGGGAGCTGTTTTTT.

The chain links TRBV4-2 to TRBJ1-2; no reliable D call. This CDR3 contains 13 residues. The germline V and J ends were trimmed by 3 bases and 2 bases, with 7 bases remaining between them. CDR1 is LGHNA and CDR2 is YNFKEQ in the germline V gene. This chain's CDR3 is CASSQSGNYGYTF. The DNA for the CDR3 is TGTGCCAGCAGCCAGAGCGGAAACTATGGCTACACCTTC.

This clone was counted between two and nine times. The CDR3 region has the DNA TGTGCCAGCAGGAGGGGGACAATGAACACTGAAGCTTTCTTT. It is translated as CASRRGTMNTEAFF. V usage is TRBV27 and J usage is TRBJ1-1; maybe TRBD1 (6 bases). Per germline, CDR1 MNHEY and CDR2 SMNVEV (reference sequence). Trimming took 6 bases from V and 0 from J, leaving 11 bases between them. This CDR3 contains 14 residues.

The J gene is TRBJ1-1, the V gene TRBV28; D is uncertain. CDR1 and CDR2 (germline): MDHEN, SYDVKM. This CDR3 comprises 13 residues. V was cut by 2 bases and J by 7 bases, with 11 bases left in between. CDR3 sequence (DNA): TGTGCCAGCAGTTTAAACAAACCGAATGAAGCTTTCTTT. Translating it yields CASSLNKPNEAFF.

This clone has more than one count but fewer than ten. The chain carries TRBV6-1 and TRBJ1-2; 10 bases are shared with TRBD1. V trimming: 4 bases; J trimming: 2 bases; junction bases outside the gene matches: 7. Germline CDR1 MNHNS, CDR2 SASEGT. The CDR3 consists of 16 residues. The CDR3 region is CASSGTRGQGNYGYTF. The CDR3 nucleotides are TGTGCCAGCAGTGGAACCCGGGGACAGGGGAACTATGGCTACACCTTC.

The V gene is TRBV12-5, the J gene TRBJ1-5, with D possibly TRBD1 on 6 matching bases. Germline CDR1 and CDR2: LGHNT and FRNRAP. CDR3 length: 15 residues. V lost 6 bases, J lost 0 bases, and 12 bases lay in between. CDR3 nucleotides: TGTGCTAGTGGGTGGACAGTTAATAGCAATCAGCCCCAGCATTTT. Amino acid sequence: CASGWTVNSNQPQHF.

V usage is TRBV24-1 and J usage is TRBJ1-1; D gene uncertain. The CDR3 length is 14 residues. Trimming cost V 2 bases and J 6 bases, with 12 bases left between them. The germline gives CDR1 KGHDR, CDR2 SFDVKD. The CDR3: CATSDSGRRPEAFF. The CDR3 DNA reads as TGTGCCACCAGTGATTCTGGAAGGAGGCCTGAAGCTTTCTTT.

The V and J genes are TRBV6-5 and TRBJ2-2; 7 nucleotides match TRBD2. The CDR3 loop spans 16 amino acids. V shed 0 bases and J 6 bases; nucleotides not matched to a gene: 7. Per the germline V gene, CDR1 is MNHEY and CDR2 is SVGAGI. CDR3 nucleotides: TGTGCCAGCAGTTACTCTTTTACGAGCGGGGCCGGGGAGCTGTTTTTT. Amino acid sequence: CASSYSFTSGAGELFF.

V is TRBV25-1 and J is TRBJ2-6, with 7 bases aligning to TRBD2. The J segment lost 2 bases and the V segment lost 5 bases, leaving 12 bases of the junction unmatched. CDR3 length: 18 residues. Germline CDR1 MGHDK, CDR2 SYGVNS. CDR3 sequence: CASSTFQSAGAGANVLTF. As DNA, the CDR3 is TGTGCCAGCAGTACATTTCAATCTGCGGGGGCTGGGGCCAACGTCCTGACTTTC.

The chain has TRBV5-1 and TRBJ2-5; D is unresolved. CDR1 and CDR2 from the germline V gene are SGHRS and YFSETQ. The V end lost 0 bases, the J end lost 5 bases, and 8 bases lay between the germline ends. The CDR3 extends over 13 amino acids. This chain's CDR3 is CASSLAELETQYF. The CDR3 DNA reads as TGCGCCAGCAGCTTGGCCGAGTTGGAGACCCAGTACTTC. The full variable domain, rest sourced from reference TRBV5-1 and TRBJ2-5, is KAGVTQTPRYLIKTRGQQVTLSCSPISGHRSVSWYQQTPGQGLQFLFEYFSETQRNKGNFPGRFSGRQFSNSRSEMNVSTLELGDSALYLCASSLAELETQYFGPGTRLLVL.

CDR3: CASSSGGANVLTF. CDR3 bases: TGTGCCAGCAGTAGCGGGGGGGCCAACGTCCTGACTTTC. The rearrangement joins TRBV21-1 to TRBJ2-6; the D call in the table, TRBD2, was not verified against the DNA. TRBV21-1 is annotated as a pseudogene. This CDR3 has 13 amino acids.

This clone was seen more than once but under ten times. The chain joins TRBV7-2 to TRBJ2-2; TRBD2 aligns across 9 bases. The V segment lost 4 bases and the J segment 4 bases; nucleotides outside the gene matches: 7. Per germline, CDR1 SGHTA and CDR2 FQGNSA. The CDR3 has 16 residues. The CDR3 protein is CASSSLAGSATGELFF. The CDR3 region has the DNA TGTGCCAGCAGCTCTCTAGCGGGATCGGCCACCGGGGAGCTGTTTTTT.

This clone was seen a single time. V is TRBV20-1 and J is TRBJ2-1; unclear D gene. With 2 bases removed from V and 9 bases from J, the gap between germline ends came to 8 bases. This CDR3 has 11 amino acids. Looked up from germline, CDR1 is DFQATT and CDR2 is SNEGSKA (reference sequence). The CDR3 region is CSARPTGEQFF. CDR3 in DNA: TGCAGTGCTAGACCGACTGGTGAGCAGTTCTTC.

CDR3 in amino acids: CASSSSLLKTGELFF. CDR3 sequence (DNA): TGTGCCAGCAGTTCGTCGTTGCTAAAAACCGGGGAGCTGTTTTTT. The chain uses TRBV6-5 and TRBJ2-2; D call uncertain. Germline CDR1 reads MNHEY; CDR2 reads SVGAGI. The length of the CDR3 is 15 residues. With 4 bases removed from V and 5 bases from J, the gap between germline ends came to 14 bases.

This clone was seen a handful of times. This chain uses TRBV11-2 with TRBJ1-6, with D possibly matching TRBD1 (6 bases). Between the trimmed V and J ends, which lost 4 bases and 6 bases, there was a span of 22 bases. CDR1 is SGHAT and CDR2 is FQNNGV in the germline V gene. The CDR3 consists of 18 residues. The CDR3 spells CASSSRTPTTGTNSPLHF. The CDR3 bases are TGTGCCAGCAGCTCTCGGACCCCTACTACAGGGACTAATTCACCCCTCCACTTT.

V is TRBV6-2 or TRBV6-3 and J is TRBJ1-5, with 7 bases aligning to TRBD1. The germline V gene encodes CDR1 MNHEY and CDR2 SVGEGT. The J segment lost 5 bases and the V segment lost 0 bases, leaving 4 bases of the junction unmatched. The CDR3 sequence is 15 residues long. The CDR3 nucleotides are TGTGCCAGCAGTTACTCCGCAGGGGGTCATCAGCCCCAGCATTTT. This sequence encodes CASSYSAGGHQPQHF.

This clone occurred a few times. V is TRBV21-1 and J is TRBJ2-1; whether TRBD2, the table's D call, matches the DNA was not checked. TRBV21-1 is reported as a pseudogene. The CDR3 has 13 residues. The CDR3 loop is CASRKLAGVAQFF. The CDR3 DNA is TGTGCCAGCCGGAAACTAGCGGGGGTCGCCCAGTTCTTC.

The chain has TRBV29-1 and TRBJ1-3; D possibly corresponds to TRBD1 (5 bases). Between the trimmed V and J ends, which lost 6 bases and 6 bases, there was a span of 9 bases. The germline gives CDR1 SQVTM, CDR2 ANQGSEA. The CDR3 has 11 amino acids. The CDR3 DNA sequence: TGCAGCGTCAGGGTTGAAAACACCATATATTTT. This translates into CSVRVENTIYF.

This clone was detected once. The chain couples TRBV19 to TRBJ2-3; 9 bases agree with TRBD1. The J segment lost 4 bases and the V segment lost 4 bases, leaving 6 bases of the junction unmatched. The CDR3 extends over 15 amino acids. Germline assignment: CDR1 LNHDA and CDR2 SQIVND (reference sequence). The CDR3 region has the DNA TGTGCCAGTAGTAGCCGGGACAGGGATGCAGATACGCAGTATTTT. It yields the protein CASSSRDRDADTQYF.

The CDR3: CASSPLARQTGELFF. The CDR3 nucleotides are TGTGCCAGTAGTCCACTAGCGAGACAAACCGGGGAGCTGTTTTTT. The V gene is TRBV19, the J gene TRBJ2-2; 7 bases map to TRBD2. Losses at the gene ends were 5 bases for V and 5 bases for J; bases not matched to a gene: 8. Germline V gene data show CDR1 as LNHDA and CDR2 as SQIVND (reference sequence). This CDR3 is 15 amino acids long.